The 24 T cell receptor beta chains given below trace back to one sample, sequenced in a study of CD8+ T cells in alopecia areata. After isolation, RNA underwent reverse transcription to generate cDNA as the sequencing template. Sequenced by immunoSEQ multiplex PCR; TCRdb stores in-frame clones only, minus some. Of about 210,000 clones in the sample, around 57% were seen once. Treatment denoted: oral pan-JAK inhibitor, 5-10 mg twice daily. The specimen was CD4+ T cells sorted from blood, collected at week 4, from a patient treated with tofacitinib. The receptor source for this set is a human donor with alopecia areata.

The chain carries TRBV5-1 and TRBJ2-7, with unresolved D. The V end lost 7 bases, the J end lost 0 bases, and 11 bases lay between the germline ends. The germline CDR1 and CDR2 sequences are SGHRS and YFSETQ. This CDR3 comprises 13 residues. The DNA for the CDR3 is TGCGCCAGCTCTCGACCCTTCTCCTACGAGCAGTACTTC. The encoded protein is CASSRPFSYEQYF.

This clone has a handful of counts. The chain recombines TRBV19 with TRBJ2-4; D not certain. The V and J ends lost 0 bases and 3 bases respectively, with 3 bases between them. The CDR3 length is 13 residues. Germline V lookup: CDR1 LNHDA, CDR2 SQIVND (reference sequence). DNA of the CDR3: TGTGCCAGTAGTATAGACGGCAAAAACATTCAGTACTTC. This encodes CASSIDGKNIQYF. Full variable domain (remainder filled in from reference TRBV19 and TRBJ2-4): DGGITQSPKYLFRKEGQNVTLSCEQNLNHDAMYWYRQDPGQGLRLIYYSQIVNDFQKGDIAEGYSVSREKKESFPLTVTSAQKNPTAFYLCASSIDGKNIQYFGAGTRLSVL.

This clone showed up just a few times. The rearrangement joins TRBV5-4 to TRBJ1-1; no reliable D call. Deletions cut 0 bases from V and 5 bases from J, with 11 bases between. The V gene's germline CDR1 is SGHNT and CDR2 YYREEE (reference sequence). CDR3 length: 14 residues. CDR3 region: CASSLDSLKTEAFF. For the CDR3, the DNA is TGTGCCAGCAGCTTGGACAGCTTAAAGACTGAAGCTTTCTTT.

This chain connects TRBV9 to TRBJ1-1; a possible D gene is TRBD1 (5 bases). The germline V and J ends were trimmed by 0 bases and 0 bases, with 12 bases remaining between them. Germline loops: CDR1 SGDLS, CDR2 YYNGEE. The CDR3 is made up of 16 amino acids. The CDR3 sequence: CASSVGGVSLNTEAFF. As DNA, the CDR3 is TGTGCCAGCAGCGTAGGAGGGGTCAGTTTGAACACTGAAGCTTTCTTT.

This clone was seen a single time. This sequence joins TRBV9 and TRBJ2-3; 10 nucleotides line up with TRBD2. CDR1 is SGDLS and CDR2 is YYNGEE in the germline V gene. The CDR3 totals 15 residues. After removal of 3 bases from V and 1 base from J, the junction contained 2 bases not matched to a gene. The CDR3 DNA reads as TGTGCCAGCAGCGGAGGGACTAGCGGCACAGATACGCAGTATTTT. Amino acid sequence: CASSGGTSGTDTQYF.

The chain is built from TRBV11-2 and TRBJ2-3, with D unresolved. This CDR3 is 14 amino acids long. V was pared by 5 bases and J by 4 bases, with 13 bases between. Germline CDR1 and CDR2: SGHAT and FQNNGV. The CDR3 coding sequence is TGTGCCAGCAGCGGATTAGTGGGCGCAGATACGCAGTATTTT. This gives the protein CASSGLVGADTQYF.

The V gene is TRBV11-2, the J gene TRBJ1-3; no clear D. The V gene lost 5 bases and the J gene lost 4 bases, with 15 bases spanning the gap. Per the germline V gene, CDR1 is SGHAT and CDR2 is FQNNGV. The CDR3 extends over 15 amino acids. CDR3 loop: CASSASRDQGNTIYF. DNA for the CDR3: TGTGCCAGCAGCGCATCTCGCGACCAAGGAAACACCATATATTTT.

The chain recombines TRBV1 with TRBJ1-2; the tabulated D call, TRBD1, remains unverified against the DNA. TRBV1 is labeled a pseudogene. This CDR3 is built from 17 residues. In DNA form, the CDR3 reads TGCACCAGCAGCCAAGATTGGGGACAGTCAGCTAACTATGGCTACACCTTC. Protein sequence: CTSSQDWGQSANYGYTF.

The chain is built from TRBV7-2 and TRBJ2-2; tentative D call: TRBD2 (6 bases). CDR1 is SGHTA and CDR2 is FQGNSA in the germline V gene. The CDR3 runs to 15 residues. Between the trimmed V and J ends, which lost 10 bases and 0 bases, there was a span of 15 bases. The CDR3 DNA sequence: TGTGCCACTCAAAGGGACTCCACGAACACCGGGGAGCTGTTTTTT. Protein sequence: CATQRDSTNTGELFF. The variable domain in full, with the rest retrieved from reference TRBV7-2 and TRBJ2-2, is GAGVSQSPSNKVTEKGKDVELRCDPISGHTALYWYRQSLGQGLEFLIYFQGNSAPDKSGLPSDRFSAERTGGSVSTLTIQRTQQEDSAVYLCATQRDSTNTGELFFGEGSRLTVL.

The V and J genes are TRBV10-3 and TRBJ1-5; D call uncertain. CDR1 is ENHRY, CDR2 SYGVKD, per germline. The CDR3 is 14 residues long. Trimming stripped 3 bases from V and 0 bases from J, with 6 bases between. CDR3 residues: CAISDGVSNQPQHF. The CDR3 coding sequence is TGTGCCATCAGTGACGGAGTTAGCAATCAGCCCCAGCATTTT.

The V and J genes are TRBV25-1 and TRBJ2-5; TRBD2 might be the D (6 bases). The CDR3 spans 13 residues. In germline, CDR1 is MGHDK, CDR2 SYGVNS. V was pared by 2 bases and J by 6 bases, with 10 bases between. This CDR3 reads CASSEAGGKTQYF. CDR3 bases: TGTGCCAGCAGTGAAGCCGGAGGGAAGACCCAGTACTTC.

The chain carries TRBV4-3 and TRBJ1-5, with D possibly TRBD1 on 5 matching bases. CDR3 length: 15 amino acids. Germline V gene sequence: CDR1 LGHNA, CDR2 YSLEER. V shed 0 bases and J shed 3 bases, with 9 bases lying between them. CDR3 protein: CASSQDIGDNQPQHF. CDR3 DNA: TGCGCCAGCAGCCAAGATATAGGGGACAATCAGCCCCAGCATTTT.

The chain uses TRBV14 and TRBJ2-3; D is ambiguous. The length of the CDR3 is 13 residues. Germline CDR1 and CDR2: SGHDN and FVKESK. Trimming pared 4 bases from V and 5 bases from J, leaving 10 bases between. CDR3 sequence: CASSPPSIDTQYF. The CDR3 coding sequence is TGTGCCAGCAGCCCGCCCTCCATAGATACGCAGTATTTT.

The sample holds a few counts of this clone. V usage is TRBV29-1 and J usage is TRBJ2-3; possible D gene TRBD1, 5 bases. V gave up 6 bases and J gave up 4 bases, with 11 bases separating them. Germline V gene sequence: CDR1 SQVTM, CDR2 ANQGSEA. The CDR3 is 12 residues long. The CDR3 bases are TGCAGCGTAGCCAGGGTCGCAGATACGCAGTATTTT. It yields the protein CSVARVADTQYF.

In regard to this clone: Other nucleotide sequences in the sample specify the same CDR3. J is TRBJ1-1 and V is TRBV30, with no clear D. The length of the CDR3 is 12 residues. Germline CDR1 reads GTSNPN; CDR2 reads SVGIG (reference sequence). V lost 0 bases, J lost 2 bases, and 4 bases lay in between. The CDR3 is CAWSVLNTEAFF. The CDR3 DNA sequence: TGTGCCTGGAGTGTCCTTAACACTGAAGCTTTCTTT.

This chain connects TRBV5-4 to TRBJ2-2; D is unresolved. CDR3 length: 14 residues. V lost 0 bases to trimming and J lost 2 bases, with 5 bases between them. Germline-derived CDR1 and CDR2 are SGHNT and YYREEE (reference sequence). CDR3: CASSLALNTGELFF. The CDR3 DNA follows: TGTGCCAGCAGCTTGGCCCTTAACACCGGGGAGCTGTTTTTT.

This clone has more than one count but fewer than ten. The rearrangement joins TRBV10-3 to TRBJ2-7; 9 bases align to TRBD1. The CDR3 totals 13 residues. The J segment lost 4 bases and the V segment lost 5 bases, leaving 3 bases of the junction unmatched. The germline CDR1 and CDR2 sequences are ENHRY and SYGVKD. CDR3 in amino acids: CAISWTGEYEQYF. The CDR3 coding sequence is TGTGCCATCAGTTGGACAGGGGAGTACGAGCAGTACTTC.

The chain recombines TRBV27 with TRBJ2-7; no clear D. V lost 3 bases and J lost 6, with 15 bases in between. Germline V gene sequence: CDR1 MNHEY, CDR2 SMNVEV (reference sequence). The CDR3 contains 14 residues. The CDR3 bases are TGTGCCAGCAGTTTGTTTGCCCGAGACTCCGAGCAGTACTTC. Translation gives CASSLFARDSEQYF.

This clone was counted many times. The gene calls are TRBV19 and TRBJ1-5; perhaps TRBD1 as D (5 bases). Germline V CDR1 and CDR2: LNHDA, SQIVND (reference sequence). CDR3 length equals 15 residues. The V gene lost 8 bases and the J gene lost 9 bases, with 23 bases spanning the gap. The CDR3 nucleotides read TGTGCCAGTGATCCTTCCGGGACCTGGTCGGGGCCCCAGCATTTT. Its translation: CASDPSGTWSGPQHF.

The chain has TRBV5-1 and TRBJ2-7; 8 bases line up with TRBD1. The ends lost 4 bases at V and 2 bases at J; junction bases unmatched: 11. CDR1 is SGHRS and CDR2 is YFSETQ in the germline V gene. The CDR3 extends over 16 amino acids. The DNA of the CDR3 is TGCGCCAGCAGCCCACCGCCGCCGGGACAGGCCTACGAGCAGTACTTC. Encoded protein: CASSPPPPGQAYEQYF.

Concerning this clone: This sample includes further DNA sequences coding for the same CDR3. The V gene is TRBV29-1, the J gene TRBJ1-1; no firm D call. The CDR3 covers 11 residues. Germline loops: CDR1 SQVTM, CDR2 ANQGSEA. Trimming took 6 bases from V and 1 from J, leaving 6 bases between them. CDR3 region: CSVEENTEAFF. Written as DNA, the CDR3 is TGCAGCGTCGAGGAGAACACTGAAGCTTTCTTT.

The chain carries TRBV7-2 and TRBJ2-3; 7 positions agree with TRBD1. The CDR3 runs to 16 residues. In germline, CDR1 is SGHTA, CDR2 FQGNSA. Trimming cost V 5 bases and J 0 bases; bases outside gene matches: 8. The CDR3 DNA reads TGTGCCAGCAGCCGTCACGACAGGGCAAGCACAGATACGCAGTATTTT. As protein: CASSRHDRASTDTQYF. Full variable domain (missing parts from reference TRBV7-2 and TRBJ2-3): GAGVSQSPSNKVTEKGKDVELRCDPISGHTALYWYRQSLGQGLEFLIYFQGNSAPDKSGLPSDRFSAERTGGSVSTLTIQRTQQEDSAVYLCASSRHDRASTDTQYFGPGTRLTVL.

This clone turned up a few times. The rearrangement joins TRBV10-3 to TRBJ2-5, with TRBD2 matching 11 bases. The CDR3 contains 15 residues. In germline, CDR1 is ENHRY, CDR2 SYGVKD. Germline trimming cut 3 bases from V and 5 bases from J; bases unmatched to any gene: 5. The CDR3 nucleotides read TGTGCCATCAGTGAACTAGCGGGGGCCCAGGAGACCCAGTACTTC. It specifies CAISELAGAQETQYF.

This chain joins TRBV7-2 and TRBJ1-5; 7 positions match TRBD1. After removal of 5 bases from V and 3 bases from J, the junction contained 7 bases not matched to a gene. Germline V CDR1 and CDR2: SGHTA, FQGNSA. This CDR3 is built from 15 residues. The CDR3 protein is CASSRDSSINQPQHF. The CDR3 DNA sequence: TGTGCCAGCAGCCGGGACAGTTCGATCAATCAGCCCCAGCATTTT.